One T cell receptor (beta chain) is described in this entry. Its cognate antigen is unknown. The sample comes from a study of T cell repertoires in cytomegalovirus infection. Study overall: Researchers turned to recently identified HLA-C-restricted CMV epitopes as well as well-studied HLA-B-restricted ones. Signatures in public TCR beta sequences pointed to both CMV infection and matching HLA type.

General study findings and limits: CMV-specific TCR beta clonotypes restricted by HLA-C dominated the ex vivo response. Carriers of CMV plus the relevant HLA were identified by cumulative public TCR beta family frequency.

TCRdb re-analysed the reads in MiXCR, keeping a single row per CDR3 protein. The sample shows 650,000 to 850,000 distinct CDR3 sequences, just under 30% of them seen only once. This CDR3 region has 17 residues. V lost 6 bases and J lost 6, with 26 bases in between. Germline V gene data show CDR1 as SEHNR and CDR2 as FQNEAQ (reference sequence). The TCR originated in a human donor in good health (CMV status not recorded). Some clones in this sample may be carry-over from other donors' samples. The V gene is TRBV7-9, the J gene TRBJ1-1, with D maybe TRBD1 (6 bases). Source: cultured CD8+ T cells from PBMCs, taken from culture after CMV antigen stimulation. The CDR3 sequence: CASRLTGGKKAIPEAFF. The CDR3 nucleotides are TGTGCCAGCAGGTTGACAGGAGGGAAGAAGGCCATCCCTGAAGCTTTCTTT.